These 5 T cell receptor beta chains were all obtained from the same sample, sequenced in a study of blood T cell repertoires in COVID-19. Clones were read by immunoSEQ multiplex PCR, and TCRdb kept only the in-frame ones, dropping some. The repertoire has roughly 230,000 clones, approximately 86% of them found once; the top ten carry about 3.6%. Sample: peripheral blood. These receptor sequences come from a woman of 80 years or more with acute or convalescent COVID-19.

The V call is TRBV6-6, the J call TRBJ1-3; D possibly corresponds to TRBD1 (5 bases). The germline V and J ends were trimmed by 6 bases and 0 bases, with 12 bases remaining between them. The CDR3 is 15 residues long. Germline CDR1 is MNHNY and CDR2 is SVGAGI (reference sequence). CDR3 sequence (DNA): TGTGCCAGCAGCTCGGGACTAGTCTCTGGAAACACCATATATTTT. Amino acids: CASSSGLVSGNTIYF.

The chain recombines TRBV10-2 with TRBJ2-3; D ambiguous. Germline V gene sequence: CDR1 WSHSY, CDR2 SAAADI. V gave up 6 bases and J gave up 3 bases, with 7 bases separating them. CDR3 size: 12 residues. CDR3: CASSLTTDTQYF. The CDR3 DNA is TGCGCCAGCAGCCTAACGACAGATACGCAGTATTTT.

This clone has only a few counts. The chain links TRBV19 to TRBJ2-1, with D possibly being TRBD2 (6 bases). This CDR3 spans 17 amino acids. Germline CDR1 LNHDA, CDR2 SQIVND (reference sequence). V lost 1 base, J lost 5 bases, and 18 bases lay in between. CDR3 protein: CASSIATAGRKNNEQFF. CDR3 DNA sequence: TGTGCCAGTAGTATAGCCACCGCGGGGCGCAAGAACAATGAGCAGTTCTTC.

This clone was seen at least ten times. The chain carries TRBV7-2 and TRBJ2-2; TRBD1 might be the D (5 bases). Germline loops: CDR1 SGHTA, CDR2 FQGNSA. Between the trimmed V and J ends, which lost 0 bases and 4 bases, there was a span of 9 bases. CDR3 length: 15 residues. Written as DNA, the CDR3 is TGTGCCAGCAGCTTAGCGTCCCAGGGCACCGGGGAGCTGTTTTTT. Its protein product is CASSLASQGTGELFF. The whole variable domain, remainder taken from reference TRBV7-2 and TRBJ2-2, is GAGVSQSPSNKVTEKGKDVELRCDPISGHTALYWYRQSLGQGLEFLIYFQGNSAPDKSGLPSDRFSAERTGGSVSTLTIQRTQQEDSAVYLCASSLASQGTGELFFGEGSRLTVL.

The chain has TRBV7-2 and TRBJ2-1, with 10 bases fitting TRBD2. The ends lost 5 bases at V and 1 base at J; junction bases unmatched: 11. This CDR3 comprises 18 residues. Germline V lookup: CDR1 SGHTA, CDR2 FQGNSA. The chain's CDR3 is CASSMLLLAGGSYNEQFF. DNA of the CDR3: TGTGCCAGCAGCATGCTGCTATTAGCGGGGGGATCCTACAATGAGCAGTTCTTC.